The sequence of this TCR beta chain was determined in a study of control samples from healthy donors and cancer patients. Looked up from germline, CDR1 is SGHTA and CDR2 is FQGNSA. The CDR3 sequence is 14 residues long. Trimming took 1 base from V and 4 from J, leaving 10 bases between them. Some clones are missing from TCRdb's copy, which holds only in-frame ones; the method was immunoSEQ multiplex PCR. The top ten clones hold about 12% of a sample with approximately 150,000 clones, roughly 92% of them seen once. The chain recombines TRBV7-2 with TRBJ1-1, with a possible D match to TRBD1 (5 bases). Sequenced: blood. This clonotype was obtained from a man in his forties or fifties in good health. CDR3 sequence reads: CASSLVPGITEAFF. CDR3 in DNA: TGTGCCAGCAGCTTAGTACCAGGGATCACTGAAGCTTTCTTT.